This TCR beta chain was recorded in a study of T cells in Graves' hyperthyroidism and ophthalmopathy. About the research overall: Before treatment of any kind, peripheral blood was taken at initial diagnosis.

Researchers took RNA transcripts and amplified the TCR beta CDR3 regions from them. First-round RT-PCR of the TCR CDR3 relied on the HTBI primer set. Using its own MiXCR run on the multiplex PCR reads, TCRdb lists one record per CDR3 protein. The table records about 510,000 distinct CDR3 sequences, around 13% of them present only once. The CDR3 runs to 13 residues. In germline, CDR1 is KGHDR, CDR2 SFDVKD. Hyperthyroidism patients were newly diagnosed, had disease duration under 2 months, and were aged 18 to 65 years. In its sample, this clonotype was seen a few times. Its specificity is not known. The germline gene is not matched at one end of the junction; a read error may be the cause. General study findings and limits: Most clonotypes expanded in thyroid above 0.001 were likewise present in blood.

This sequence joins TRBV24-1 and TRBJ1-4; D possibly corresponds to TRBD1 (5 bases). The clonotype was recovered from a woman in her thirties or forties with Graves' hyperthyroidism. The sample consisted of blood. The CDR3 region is CATSDPDNGKLFF. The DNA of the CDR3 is TGTGCCACCAGTGACCCGGACAATGGAAAACTGTTTTTT.